The 9 T cell receptor beta chains below all came from one sample that was sequenced in a study of blood T cell repertoires in COVID-19. This table comes from immunoSEQ multiplex PCR, and its TCRdb copy is limited to in-frame clones, with some not included. Of about 250,000 clones detected, 88% appear once; the ten largest clones hold under 3.5%. The sample was PBMCs or T cells enriched from blood (not recorded which). Every receptor here comes from a woman in her forties or fifties who had recovered from COVID-19.

V gene TRBV27 combines with J gene TRBJ1-2; 8 positions agree with TRBD1. Trimming cost V 5 bases and J 3 bases; bases outside gene matches: 2. CDR1 and CDR2 from the germline V gene are MNHEY and SMNVEV (reference sequence). CDR3 length: 13 residues. The CDR3 DNA follows: TGTGCCAGCAGTCGGACAGGGTACTATGGCTACACCTTC. Encoded protein: CASSRTGYYGYTF.

Here the CDR3 DNA reads TGTGCCAGCAGCGTAGGAACTAGCTCCTACAATGAGCAGTTCTTC. It encodes CASSVGTSSYNEQFF. The chain has TRBV9 and TRBJ2-1; D perhaps matches TRBD2 (5 bases). This CDR3 spans 15 amino acids. The V gene lost 0 bases and the J gene lost 0 bases, with 7 bases spanning the gap. Germline V CDR1 and CDR2: SGDLS, YYNGEE.

V and J are TRBV30 and TRBJ1-6, with a weak D call TRBD1 (6 bases). Germline V CDR1 and CDR2: GTSNPN, SVGIG (reference sequence). The CDR3 is made up of 15 amino acids. V gave up 6 bases and J gave up 0 bases, with 12 bases separating them. In DNA, the CDR3 is TGTGCCTGCAGGGGTTTACGCTCCTATAATTCACCCCTCCACTTT. Translating it yields CACRGLRSYNSPLHF.

This clone was found a few times. V is TRBV3-1 (or the pseudogene TRBV3-2) and J is TRBJ1-4, with TRBD1 matching over 9 bases. The V segment lost 4 bases and the J segment 5 bases; nucleotides outside the gene matches: 14. The CDR3 has 18 residues. From germline, CDR1 is LGHDT and CDR2 YNNKEL (reference sequence). This CDR3 reads CASSPSDRGGQRNEKLFF. The DNA of the CDR3 is TGTGCCAGCAGCCCCTCGGACAGGGGTGGCCAACGAAATGAAAAACTGTTTTTT.

The chain recombines TRBV21-1 with TRBJ2-7; TRBD2, the D gene given by the table, was not confirmed from the DNA. TRBV21-1 is a listed pseudogene. CDR3 length: 11 amino acids. The CDR3 loop reads CASSKRYEQYF. The CDR3 DNA is TGTGCCAGCAGCAAGAGGTACGAGCAGTACTTC.

The chain couples TRBV19 to TRBJ2-1; 7 nucleotides align to TRBD1. Germline V gene sequence: CDR1 LNHDA, CDR2 SQIVND (reference sequence). The CDR3 runs to 16 residues. V lost 3 bases and J lost 2; bases outside the gene matches: 7. The CDR3 spells CASSILGTDTYNEQFF. CDR3 sequence (DNA): TGTGCCAGTAGTATTTTGGGGACAGATACCTACAATGAGCAGTTCTTC.

The chain joins TRBV6-2 or TRBV6-3 to TRBJ2-3, with 10 nucleotides matching TRBD2. The CDR3 extends over 17 amino acids. The J segment lost 1 base and the V segment lost 2 bases, leaving 6 bases of the junction unmatched. Germline values: CDR1 MNHEY, CDR2 SVGEGT. The CDR3 here is CASSYQREGLGTDTQYF. CDR3 nucleotide sequence: TGTGCCAGCAGTTACCAGCGGGAGGGCCTCGGCACAGATACGCAGTATTTT.

The chain has TRBV6-1 and TRBJ2-7; a possible D gene is TRBD2 (5 bases). V gave up 3 bases and J gave up 3 bases, with 9 bases separating them. Germline V gene sequence: CDR1 MNHNS, CDR2 SASEGT. CDR3 length: 13 amino acids. The CDR3 sequence: CASSDNSVYEQYF. CDR3 sequence (DNA): TGTGCCAGCAGTGATAATAGCGTCTACGAGCAGTACTTC.

The chain recombines TRBV15 with TRBJ2-2, with 10 bases that match TRBD2. The CDR3 extends over 18 amino acids. Per germline, CDR1 LNHNV and CDR2 YYDKDF (reference sequence). Trimming cost V 9 bases and J 3 bases; bases outside gene matches: 16. In nucleotides, the CDR3 is TGTGCCACGGGGCGGTCAGCGGGAGGGCCCTCAGACACCGGGGAGCTGTTTTTT. Protein sequence: CATGRSAGGPSDTGELFF.